The 30 T cell receptor beta chains below all came from one sample that was sequenced in a study of OX40 agonist ivuxolimab in advanced cancers. The receptor library was made with the immunoSEQ multiplex PCR assay. This immuneACCESS table, as held by TCRdb, lists in-frame sequences with V and J called but not all clones. Of the missing ones, under half trace to an unresolved V gene in checked studies; the others have no known cause. The sample profile shows about 69,000 clones; 90% of them were found once. Approximately 10% of the sample belongs to the ten largest clones. Sequencing was performed on CD4+ or CD8+ T cells sorted from blood, taken in a trial of the OX40 agonist ivuxolimab. These TCRs come from an adult with an advanced solid tumor such as melanoma, head and neck, liver or kidney cancer.

The rearrangement uses TRBV5-5 and TRBJ2-1; tentative D call: TRBD1 (5 bases). The V gene lost 5 bases and the J gene lost 6 bases, with 18 bases spanning the gap. Germline V lookup: CDR1 SGHKS, CDR2 YYEKEE (reference sequence). The CDR3 consists of 15 residues. CDR3 nucleotides: TGTGCCAGCAGTCGAGAAGGGGTCCTAATCAATGAGCAGTTCTTC. The encoded protein is CASSREGVLINEQFF.

The chain links TRBV28 to TRBJ2-5; 11 bases match TRBD1. The end of the DNA is better explained by TRBJ2-7, so the J call may be wrong. The CDR3 has 12 amino acids. Germline CDR1 MDHEN, CDR2 SYDVKM. The CDR3 DNA follows: TGTGCCAGCGGGGACAGGGGGATCGAGCAGTACTTC. Translation: CASGDRGIEQYF.

This chain joins TRBV5-4 and TRBJ2-3; D is unresolved. Per the germline V gene, CDR1 is SGHNT and CDR2 is YYREEE (reference sequence). Trimming shortened V by 1 base and J by 4 bases, and 7 bases separated the two germline ends. The CDR3 sequence is 13 residues long. CDR3 sequence reads: CASSLFAADTQYF. CDR3 coding DNA: TGTGCCAGCAGCTTGTTTGCGGCAGATACGCAGTATTTT. Together with reference TRBV5-4 and TRBJ2-3, the CDR3 gives the full variable domain: ETGVTQSPTHLIKTRGQQVTLRCSSQSGHNTVSWYQQALGQGPQFIFQYYREEENGRGNFPPRFSGLQFPNYSSELNVNALELDDSALYLCASSLFAADTQYFGPGTRLTVL.

The V call is TRBV29-1, the J call TRBJ2-5, with a tentative D call TRBD2 (6 bases). CDR1 and CDR2 from the germline V gene are SQVTM and ANQGSEA. The ends were cut back, 5 bases at V and 2 bases at J, with 15 bases in the middle. The CDR3 is 14 residues long. CDR3 in amino acids: CSVRGRSSQETQYF. CDR3 bases: TGCAGCGTTCGGGGGAGGTCTTCACAAGAGACCCAGTACTTC. The whole variable domain, remainder taken from reference TRBV29-1 and TRBJ2-5, is SAVISQKPSRDICQRGTSLTIQCQVDSQVTMMFWYRQQPGQSLTLIATANQGSEATYESGFVIDKFPISRPNLTFSTLTVSNMSPEDSSIYLCSVRGRSSQETQYFGPGTRLLVL.

This chain links TRBV19 with TRBJ1-1; weak D call: TRBD1 (5 bases). Per the germline V gene, CDR1 is LNHDA and CDR2 is SQIVND (reference sequence). Trimming removed 11 bases from V and 1 base from J, with 17 bases in between. CDR3 length equals 14 residues. CDR3 nucleotide sequence: TGTGCCTCGCGTAAACCAGGGACGAACACTGAAGCTTTCTTT. It is translated as CASRKPGTNTEAFF.

The chain is built from TRBV6-5 and TRBJ1-5, with TRBD1 matching over 10 bases. Per germline, CDR1 MNHEY and CDR2 SVGAGI. J gave up 3 bases and V 6 bases, and 2 bases lay outside the gene matches. The CDR3 consists of 14 residues. CDR3 loop: CASSGTGANQPQHF. The CDR3, as DNA: TGTGCCAGCAGCGGGACAGGGGCCAATCAGCCCCAGCATTTT.

This clone is a singleton in its sample. This rearrangement joins TRBV19 to TRBJ2-5; D remains ambiguous. There are 13 residues in the CDR3. In germline, CDR1 is LNHDA, CDR2 SQIVND (reference sequence). V was clipped by 4 bases and J by 1 base, with 7 bases between them. In DNA form, the CDR3 reads TGTGCCAGTAGTAGGACGGTCCAAGAGACCCAGTACTTC. It codes for CASSRTVQETQYF.

The chain has TRBV7-2 and TRBJ1-4; D is unresolved. The germline V and J ends were trimmed by 2 bases and 4 bases, with 11 bases remaining between them. The V gene's germline CDR1 is SGHTA and CDR2 FQGNSA. The CDR3 length is 15 residues. Here the CDR3 reads CASSLRSVGNEKLFF. The CDR3 region has the DNA TGTGCCAGCAGCTTAAGGAGCGTCGGTAATGAAAAACTGTTTTTT.

This clone occurred a few times. This chain links TRBV5-5 with TRBJ2-1; a possible D gene is TRBD1 (7 bases). There are 15 residues in the CDR3. V lost 6 bases and J 3 bases, leaving 16 bases between the germline ends. Germline V lookup: CDR1 SGHKS, CDR2 YYEKEE (reference sequence). The CDR3 region is CASTLEGQSYNEQFF. DNA for the CDR3: TGTGCCAGCACTCTGGAGGGACAGAGCTACAATGAGCAGTTCTTC. Together with reference TRBV5-5 and TRBJ2-1, the CDR3 gives the full variable domain: DAGVTQSPTHLIKTRGQQVTLRCSPISGHKSVSWYQQVLGQGPQFIFQYYEKEERGRGNFPDRFSARQFPNYSSELNVNALLLGDSALYLCASTLEGQSYNEQFFGPGTRLTVL.

V and J are TRBV5-1 and TRBJ2-3, with 7 bases aligning to TRBD1. J lost 2 bases, V lost 3 bases, and 6 bases had no gene match. The CDR3 sequence is 15 residues long. CDR1 SGHRS and CDR2 YFSETQ come from the germline V gene. CDR3: CASSSSGTATDTQYF. The CDR3 coding sequence is TGCGCCAGCAGCTCTTCCGGGACAGCCACAGATACGCAGTATTTT.

The chain employs TRBV6-1 and TRBJ1-5, with D unresolved. The CDR3 spans 20 residues. Germline V lookup: CDR1 MNHNS, CDR2 SASEGT. Deletions cut 0 bases from V and 0 bases from J, with 21 bases between. Written as DNA, the CDR3 is TGTGCCAGCAGTGAAGCGCTCTACAGCCAAACTTATCATAGCAATCAGCCCCAGCATTTT. Its translation: CASSEALYSQTYHSNQPQHF.

The chain links TRBV9 to TRBJ2-1; 10 nucleotides align to TRBD2. J gave up 6 bases and V 0 bases, and 3 bases lay outside the gene matches. This CDR3 has 15 residues. CDR1 SGDLS and CDR2 YYNGEE come from the germline V gene. CDR3 region: CASSVGLAGVNEQFF. As DNA, the CDR3 is TGTGCCAGCAGCGTAGGGCTAGCGGGAGTCAATGAGCAGTTCTTC.

The chain links TRBV18 to TRBJ2-2, with 9 positions matching TRBD1. This CDR3 has 15 amino acids. Germline V gives CDR1 KGHSH, CDR2 LQKENI. With V trimmed by 5 bases and J by 5 bases, 6 bases remained unmatched. The CDR3 nucleotides are TGTGCCAGCTCAGCTGGACAGGGGAGGACCGGGGAGCTGTTTTTT. Translated, it gives CASSAGQGRTGELFF.

The chain has TRBV27 and TRBJ2-7; D is unclear. The CDR3 runs 16 residues. Germline V gene lookup returns CDR1 MNHEY and CDR2 SMNVEV (reference sequence). Trimming cost V 5 bases and J 2 bases, with 19 bases left between them. CDR3 sequence (DNA): TGTGCCAGCAGTCGGTCGGACGCGACTGGCACCTACGAGCAGTACTTC. It is translated as CASSRSDATGTYEQYF.

The rearrangement joins TRBV5-1 to TRBJ1-5, with unresolved D. Germline CDR1 is SGHRS and CDR2 is YFSETQ. V lost 5 bases and J 2 bases, leaving 11 bases between the germline ends. CDR3 size: 14 residues. The CDR3 coding sequence is TGCGCCAGCAGTCCGGGAACCGGCAATCAGCCCCAGCATTTT. It translates to CASSPGTGNQPQHF.

This clone was detected once. This chain connects TRBV5-1 to TRBJ2-7; 11 positions agree with TRBD2. Trimming at V came to 4 bases and at J to 0 bases, leaving 3 bases not matched to a gene. Germline CDR1 SGHRS, CDR2 YFSETQ. The CDR3 runs to 15 residues. The DNA for the CDR3 is TGCGCCAGCAGCCTGACTAGCGGGGTCTCCTACGAGCAGTACTTC. This translates into CASSLTSGVSYEQYF.

The chain uses TRBV6-5 and TRBJ2-2, with TRBD2 as a possible D gene (5 bases). The CDR3 consists of 16 residues. V was clipped by 2 bases and J by 4 bases, with 14 bases between them. Looked up from germline, CDR1 is MNHEY and CDR2 is SVGAGI. In DNA, the CDR3 is TGTGCCAGCAGTTACCCGTCAGGCGGGTCCACCGGGGAGCTGTTTTTT. Protein sequence: CASSYPSGGSTGELFF.

This sequence joins TRBV5-1 and TRBJ2-2, with D perhaps given as TRBD1 or TRBD2 (5 bases each). Trimming took off 3 bases at V and 0 bases at J, with 9 bases between the two ends. Germline CDR1 reads SGHRS; CDR2 reads YFSETQ. This CDR3 has 15 residues. The CDR3 nucleotides read TGCGCCAGCAGCTGGGACGGACCGAACACCGGGGAGCTGTTTTTT. Amino acid sequence: CASSWDGPNTGELFF.

This chain joins TRBV6-5 and TRBJ2-7, with 10 nucleotides matching TRBD1. Trimming at V came to 6 bases and at J to 7 bases, leaving 12 bases not matched to a gene. Germline CDR1 and CDR2: MNHEY and SVGAGI. The CDR3 length is 15 residues. CDR3 in amino acids: CASRREDRGQEEQYF. CDR3 in DNA: TGTGCCAGCAGAAGGGAAGACAGGGGGCAAGAAGAGCAGTACTTC.

This rearrangement joins TRBV28 to TRBJ2-7; D ambiguous. The CDR3 covers 15 residues. The V end lost 5 bases, the J end lost 7 bases, and 21 bases lay between the germline ends. Germline CDR1 is MDHEN and CDR2 is SYDVKM. The CDR3, as DNA: TGTGCCAGCAGTGACGGGTCTAAACGCACGTGGGAGCAGTACTTC. Protein product: CASSDGSKRTWEQYF.

The J gene is TRBJ2-3, the V gene TRBV11-3; no clear D. The CDR3 spans 12 residues. CDR1 and CDR2 from the germline V gene are SGHNT and YENEEA. V was cut by 2 bases and J by 3 bases, with 3 bases left in between. The CDR3 DNA reads as TGTGCCAGCAGCTTAAGGACAGATACGCAGTATTTT. It yields the protein CASSLRTDTQYF.

The chain links TRBV28 to TRBJ2-7, with 8 bases identical to TRBD2. The CDR3 runs to 12 residues. Germline lookup yields CDR1 MDHEN and CDR2 SYDVKM. With 8 bases clipped from V and 2 bases from J, the junction kept 2 bases outside the gene matches. CDR3 DNA sequence: TGTGCCAGCTCGGGGGGGCCCTACGAGCAGTACTTC. Translation gives CASSGGPYEQYF.

The V gene is TRBV10-3, the J gene TRBJ2-1; D perhaps matches TRBD2 (6 bases). Germline CDR1 is ENHRY and CDR2 is SYGVKD. V gave up 0 bases and J gave up 0 bases, with 9 bases separating them. The length of the CDR3 is 16 residues. The CDR3, as DNA: TGTGCCATCAGTGAGTCACCCGGGGGCTCCTACAATGAGCAGTTCTTC. It yields the protein CAISESPGGSYNEQFF.

This clone was detected only once. The chain is built from TRBV5-1 and TRBJ2-7, with a possible D match to TRBD2 (6 bases). The V end lost 4 bases, the J end lost 2 bases, and 16 bases lay between the germline ends. From germline, CDR1 is SGHRS and CDR2 YFSETQ. This CDR3 is 15 amino acids long. The CDR3 spells CASSVGLPGPYEQYF. CDR3 in DNA: TGCGCCAGCAGCGTCGGACTACCGGGCCCCTACGAGCAGTACTTC.

This CDR3 reads CASSLNVGEQFF. For the CDR3, the DNA is TGTGCCAGCAGCTTAAATGTGGGTGAGCAGTTCTTC. The rearrangement uses TRBV7-2 and TRBJ2-1, with D hard to call. CDR3 length: 12 residues. Germline-derived CDR1 and CDR2 are SGHTA and FQGNSA. V was clipped by 2 bases and J by 9 bases, with 8 bases between them.

The chain links TRBV6-1 to TRBJ2-1; D remains unclear. This CDR3 is 16 amino acids long. V was pared by 4 bases and J by 2 bases, with 15 bases between. The germline CDR1 and CDR2 sequences are MNHNS and SASEGT. The CDR3 loop is CASSADVQVAYNEQFF. CDR3 sequence (DNA): TGTGCCAGCAGTGCTGATGTCCAGGTAGCCTACAATGAGCAGTTCTTC.

Here the CDR3 DNA reads TGCGCCAGCAGCCAAACTGCCGGCCAGCCCCAGCATTTT. Translation gives CASSQTAGQPQHF. The chain couples TRBV4-3 to TRBJ1-5; D remains unclear. CDR3 size: 13 residues. The ends were cut back, 2 bases at V and 7 bases at J, with 9 bases in the middle. CDR1 is LGHNA and CDR2 is YSLEER in the germline V gene.

This chain links TRBV6-5 with TRBJ2-7, with D perhaps assigned TRBD1 or TRBD2 (5 bases each). CDR1 MNHEY and CDR2 SVGAGI come from the germline V gene. The V and J ends lost 2 bases and 1 base respectively, with 15 bases between them. The CDR3 has 16 residues. CDR3 in DNA: TGTGCCAGCAGTTACAGGTGGTCGGGACGATCCTACGAGCAGTACTTC. The encoded protein is CASSYRWSGRSYEQYF.

The V gene is TRBV19, the J gene TRBJ2-1; D is possibly TRBD2 (5 bases). The length of the CDR3 is 17 residues. Trimming removed 0 bases from V and 6 bases from J, with 18 bases in between. CDR1 is LNHDA, CDR2 SQIVND, per germline (reference sequence). CDR3 coding DNA: TGTGCCAGTAGTATAGATCTAACTAGATTGGGCGTCAATGAGCAGTTCTTC. Translated: CASSIDLTRLGVNEQFF.

V is TRBV10-3 and J is TRBJ2-3, with 10 bases matching TRBD2. From germline, CDR1 is ENHRY and CDR2 SYGVKD. The CDR3 is made up of 17 amino acids. V was clipped by 4 bases and J by 6 bases; unmatched bases: 13. The CDR3 is CAISGRSGRAPSDTQYF. The CDR3 nucleotides read TGTGCCATCAGTGGGAGGAGCGGGAGGGCCCCCTCTGATACGCAGTATTTT.